A selection of T cell receptor beta chains follows, all from one sample in a study of beta chain features in type 1 diabetes. Method: immunoSEQ multiplex PCR; TCRdb's copy keeps in-frame clones and lacks some. This sample has 400,000 or so clones, with 9.6% found just once. The sequenced sample was central memory CD4+ T cells from blood. The receptor set was obtained from a man younger than 40 with type 1 diabetes. The conserved cysteine and the conserved F or W are not part of the CDR3 here. Clone size is shown for a subset of rows, as once, few, many or a class of expanded clone.

j_call	clone_size	v_call	cdr3_aa
TRBJ2-5	.	TRBV7-2	ASSSFGMETQY
TRBJ1-1	few	TRBV28	ASSSPLRQVGTEAF
TRBJ2-5	.	TRBV7-8	ASSSDQETQY
.	.	TRBV5-1	ASSLVGTGVGEQY
TRBJ2-7	few	TRBV6-5	ASTLVASGEQY
TRBJ2-7	.	TRBV9	ASSPRSGSYEQY
TRBJ2-3	few	TRBV6-5	ASRAGAADTQY
TRBJ2-3	.	TRBV4-2	ASSQGVRSGSGDTQY
TRBJ2-3	.	TRBV5-1	ASSLARDPDTQY
TRBJ2-5	few	TRBV5-1	ASSLGQGETQY
TRBJ2-2	medium-sized	TRBV14	ASSQVSGITGELF
TRBJ2-1	few	TRBV27	ASGTQQF
TRBJ1-2	.	TRBV9	ASSVDGGARYGYT
TRBJ1-1	few	TRBV28	ASRKSFTEAF
TRBJ1-5	few	TRBV11-1	ASRTYREGSNQPQH
TRBJ2-4	few	TRBV5-1	ASSLGQDGNIQY
TRBJ2-2	.	TRBV14	ASSQDGRGGELF
TRBJ2-5	.	TRBV7-2	ASSPGTVVETQY
TRBJ1-1	.	TRBV5-5	ASSSDHPRSF
TRBJ2-7	.	TRBV7-8	ASSLEEGFTYEQY
TRBJ2-7	.	TRBV7-9	ASSDGGTYEQY
TRBJ2-6	.	TRBV29-1	SARTGDGANVLT
TRBJ1-1	.	TRBV6-6	ASSLGQVEAF
TRBJ2-7	many	TRBV4-2	ASSPGMGSYEQY
TRBJ1-4	few	TRBV19	ASGQAGTGGEKLF
TRBJ2-7	few	TRBV5-5	ASSLARDAYEQY
TRBJ1-2	.	TRBV6-1	ASSEVGGRDYGYT
TRBJ2-3	.	TRBV15	ATSKPVYTDTQY
TRBJ2-7	.	TRBV28	ASSTSSGSNEQY